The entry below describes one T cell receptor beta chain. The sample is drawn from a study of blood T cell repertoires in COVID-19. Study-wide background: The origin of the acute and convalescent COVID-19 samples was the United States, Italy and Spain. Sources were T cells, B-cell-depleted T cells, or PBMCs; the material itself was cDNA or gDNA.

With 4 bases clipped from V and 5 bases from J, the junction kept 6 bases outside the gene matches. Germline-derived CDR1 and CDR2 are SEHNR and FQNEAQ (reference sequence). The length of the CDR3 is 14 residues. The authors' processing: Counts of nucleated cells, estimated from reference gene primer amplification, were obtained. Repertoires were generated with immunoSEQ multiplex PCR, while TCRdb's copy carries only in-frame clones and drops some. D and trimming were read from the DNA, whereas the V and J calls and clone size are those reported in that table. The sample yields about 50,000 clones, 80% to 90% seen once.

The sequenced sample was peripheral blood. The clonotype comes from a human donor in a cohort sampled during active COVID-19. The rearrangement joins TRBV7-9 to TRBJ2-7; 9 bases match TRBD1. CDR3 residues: CASSWGQGGDEQYF. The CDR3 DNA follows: TGTGCCAGCAGCTGGGGACAGGGAGGGGACGAGCAGTACTTC.